This TCR beta chain was captured in a study of neoadjuvant anti-PD-1 for oral cavity cancer. Overall study context: Around day 43, patients without progression received a fourth nivolumab dose before surgery. Study results and limitations: Higher pretreatment blood Treg/Th17 ratios correlated with higher pretreatment blood and lower post-treatment tumor TCRbeta clonality.

Here immunoSEQ multiplex PCR was the method, and the copy in TCRdb shows in-frame clones only, minus some. The data contain about 11,000 clones, over 40% of them singletons. The CDR3 spans 13 residues. The germline gives CDR1 SGHTS, CDR2 YDEGEE. Turning to this clone: Its antigen is as yet unknown. A read error may produce the germline difference seen at one junction end.

Patients had HPV-negative, locally advanced oral cavity squamous cell carcinoma. The origin of this receptor is a person between 40 and 80 years old with oral cavity squamous cell carcinoma. J is TRBJ2-2 and V is TRBV5-8; D is undetermined. Specimen: tumor tissue, collected before nivolumab (anti-PD-1) treatment. The CDR3 nucleotides read TGTGCCAGCAGCATACTGAACGCCGGGGAGCTGTTTTTT. This sequence encodes CASSILNAGELFF.